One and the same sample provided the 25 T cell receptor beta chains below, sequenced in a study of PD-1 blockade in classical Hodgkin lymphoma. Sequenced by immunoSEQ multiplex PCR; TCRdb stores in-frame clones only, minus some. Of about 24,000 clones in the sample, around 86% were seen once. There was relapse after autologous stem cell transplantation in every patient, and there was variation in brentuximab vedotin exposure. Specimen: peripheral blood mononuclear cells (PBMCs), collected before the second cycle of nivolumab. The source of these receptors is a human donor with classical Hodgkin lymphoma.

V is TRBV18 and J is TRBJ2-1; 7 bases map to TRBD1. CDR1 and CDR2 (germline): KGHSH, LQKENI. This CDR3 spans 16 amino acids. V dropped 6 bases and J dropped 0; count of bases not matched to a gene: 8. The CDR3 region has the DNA TGTGCCAGCTCCCGCAACAGGGGAAACTCCTACAATGAGCAGTTCTTC. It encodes CASSRNRGNSYNEQFF. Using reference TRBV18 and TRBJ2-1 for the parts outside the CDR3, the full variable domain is NAGVMQNPRHLVRRRGQEARLRCSPMKGHSHVYWYRQLPEEGLKFMVYLQKENIIDESGMPKERFSAEFPKEGPSILRIQQVVRGDSAAYFCASSRNRGNSYNEQFFGPGTRLTVL.

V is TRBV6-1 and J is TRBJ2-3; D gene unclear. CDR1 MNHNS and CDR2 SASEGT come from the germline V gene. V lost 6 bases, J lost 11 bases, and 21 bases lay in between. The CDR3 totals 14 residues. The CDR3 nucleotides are TGTGCCAGCAGGGCTCCGGACCCTGTTATAGTGCAGTATTTT. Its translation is CASRAPDPVIVQYF.

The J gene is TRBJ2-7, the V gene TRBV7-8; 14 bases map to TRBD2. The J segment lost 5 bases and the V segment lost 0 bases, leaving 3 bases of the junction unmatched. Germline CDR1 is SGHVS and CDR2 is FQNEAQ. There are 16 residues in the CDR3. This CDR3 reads CASSLAGLAGADEQYF. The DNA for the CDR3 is TGTGCCAGCAGCTTAGCGGGACTAGCGGGAGCGGACGAGCAGTACTTC.

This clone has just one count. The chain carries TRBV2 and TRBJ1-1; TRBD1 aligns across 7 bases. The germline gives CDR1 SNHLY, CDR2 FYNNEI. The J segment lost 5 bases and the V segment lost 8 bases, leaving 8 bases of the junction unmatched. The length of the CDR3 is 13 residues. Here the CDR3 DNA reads TGTGCCAGCCGGAACAGGGGAAATACTGAAGCTTTCTTT. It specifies CASRNRGNTEAFF.

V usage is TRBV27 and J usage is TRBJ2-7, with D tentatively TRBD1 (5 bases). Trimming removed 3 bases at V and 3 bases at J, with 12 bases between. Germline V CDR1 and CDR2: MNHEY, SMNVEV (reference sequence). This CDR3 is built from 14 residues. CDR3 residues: CASSFGAGNYEQYF. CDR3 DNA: TGTGCCAGCAGTTTTGGGGCAGGGAACTACGAGCAGTACTTC.

The CDR3 protein is CASSSKTGGNYGYTF. The CDR3 DNA sequence: TGTGCCAGCAGCTCAAAGACAGGTGGGAACTATGGCTACACCTTC. The chain employs TRBV5-4 and TRBJ1-2, with TRBD1 as a possible D gene (6 bases). Trimming removed 3 bases from V and 2 bases from J, with 14 bases in between. This CDR3 comprises 15 residues. Germline V CDR1 and CDR2: SGHNT, YYREEE (reference sequence).

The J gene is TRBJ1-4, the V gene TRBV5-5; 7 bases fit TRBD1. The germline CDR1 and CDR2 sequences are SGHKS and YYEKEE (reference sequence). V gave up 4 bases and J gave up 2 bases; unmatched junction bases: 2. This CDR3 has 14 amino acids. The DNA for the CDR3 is TGTGCCAGCAGCCCCAGGGGGACTAATGAAAAACTGTTTTTT. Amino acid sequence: CASSPRGTNEKLFF.

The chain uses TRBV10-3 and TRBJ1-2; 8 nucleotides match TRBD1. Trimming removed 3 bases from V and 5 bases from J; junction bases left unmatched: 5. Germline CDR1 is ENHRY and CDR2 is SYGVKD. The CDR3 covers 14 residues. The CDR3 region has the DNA TGTGCCATCAGTGACAGGGGGCGTCGGTATGGCTACACCTTC. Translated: CAISDRGRRYGYTF.

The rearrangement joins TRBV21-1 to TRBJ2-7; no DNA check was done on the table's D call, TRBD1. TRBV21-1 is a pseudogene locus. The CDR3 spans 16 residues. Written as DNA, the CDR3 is TGTGCCAGCAGCAAAGCGCTTTCGCAGGGATCCTACGAGCAGTACTTC. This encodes CASSKALSQGSYEQYF.

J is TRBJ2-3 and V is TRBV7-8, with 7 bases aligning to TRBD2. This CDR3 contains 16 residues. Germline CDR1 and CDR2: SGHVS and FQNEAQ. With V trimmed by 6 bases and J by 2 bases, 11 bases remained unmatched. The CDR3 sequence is CASRPAAGVFTDTQYF. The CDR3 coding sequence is TGTGCCAGCAGACCTGCTGCGGGGGTATTCACAGATACGCAGTATTTT.

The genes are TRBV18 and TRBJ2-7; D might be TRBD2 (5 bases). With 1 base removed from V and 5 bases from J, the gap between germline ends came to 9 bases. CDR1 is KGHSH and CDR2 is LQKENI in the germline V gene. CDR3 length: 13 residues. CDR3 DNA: TGTGCCAGCTCACCACGGGAGACCCACGAGCAGTACTTC. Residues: CASSPRETHEQYF.

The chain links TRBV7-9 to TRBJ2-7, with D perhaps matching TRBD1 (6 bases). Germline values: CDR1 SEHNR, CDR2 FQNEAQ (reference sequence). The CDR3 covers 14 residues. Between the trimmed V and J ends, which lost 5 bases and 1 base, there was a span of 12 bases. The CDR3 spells CASSQGQKSYEQYF. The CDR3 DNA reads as TGTGCCAGCAGCCAAGGACAGAAATCCTACGAGCAGTACTTC.

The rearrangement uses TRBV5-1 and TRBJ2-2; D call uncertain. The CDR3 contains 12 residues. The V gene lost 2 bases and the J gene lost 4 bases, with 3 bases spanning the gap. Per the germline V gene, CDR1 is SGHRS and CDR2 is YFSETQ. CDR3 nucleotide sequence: TGCGCCAGCAGCTTCGCCACCGGGGAGCTGTTTTTT. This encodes CASSFATGELFF. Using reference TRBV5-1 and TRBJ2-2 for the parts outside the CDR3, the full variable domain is KAGVTQTPRYLIKTRGQQVTLSCSPISGHRSVSWYQQTPGQGLQFLFEYFSETQRNKGNFPGRFSGRQFSNSRSEMNVSTLELGDSALYLCASSFATGELFFGEGSRLTVL.

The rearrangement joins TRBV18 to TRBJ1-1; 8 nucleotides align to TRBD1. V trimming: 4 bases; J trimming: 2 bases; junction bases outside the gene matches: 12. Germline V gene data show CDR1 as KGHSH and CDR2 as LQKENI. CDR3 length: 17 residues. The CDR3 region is CASSHNDRGHLNTEAFF. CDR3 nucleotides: TGTGCCAGCTCACATAATGACAGGGGCCACCTCAACACTGAAGCTTTCTTT.

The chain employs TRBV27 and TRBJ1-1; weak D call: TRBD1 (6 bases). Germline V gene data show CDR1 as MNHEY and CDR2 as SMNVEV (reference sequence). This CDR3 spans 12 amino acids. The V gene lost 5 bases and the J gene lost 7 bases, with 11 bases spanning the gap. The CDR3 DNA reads TGTGCCAGCAGTGCCCAGGGGATTGAAGCTTTCTTT. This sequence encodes CASSAQGIEAFF.

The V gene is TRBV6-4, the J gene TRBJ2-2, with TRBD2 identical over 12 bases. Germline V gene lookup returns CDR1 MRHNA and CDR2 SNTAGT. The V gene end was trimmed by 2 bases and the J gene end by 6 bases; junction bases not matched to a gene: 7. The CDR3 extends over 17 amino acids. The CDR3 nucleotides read TGTGCCAGCAGTGACGCCCCAACTAGCGGGGGGCCCGGGGAGCTGTTTTTT. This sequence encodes CASSDAPTSGGPGELFF.

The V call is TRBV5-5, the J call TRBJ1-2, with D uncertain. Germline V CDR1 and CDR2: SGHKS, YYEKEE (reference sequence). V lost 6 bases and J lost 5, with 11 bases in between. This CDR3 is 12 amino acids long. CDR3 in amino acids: CASTNTGYGYTF. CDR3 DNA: TGTGCCAGCACCAACACCGGTTATGGCTACACCTTC. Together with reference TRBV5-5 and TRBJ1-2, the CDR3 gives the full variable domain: DAGVTQSPTHLIKTRGQQVTLRCSPISGHKSVSWYQQVLGQGPQFIFQYYEKEERGRGNFPDRFSARQFPNYSSELNVNALLLGDSALYLCASTNTGYGYTFGSGTRLTVV.

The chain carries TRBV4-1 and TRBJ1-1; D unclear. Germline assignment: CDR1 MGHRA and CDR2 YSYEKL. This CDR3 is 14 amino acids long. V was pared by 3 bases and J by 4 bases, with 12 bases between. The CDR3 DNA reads TGCGCCAGCAGCCAGTGGTCCGGGAGCACTGAAGCTTTCTTT. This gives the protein CASSQWSGSTEAFF.

The CDR3 sequence is CASSLGGESPTGELFF. CDR3 coding DNA: TGTGCCAGCAGCTTGGGTGGGGAAAGTCCAACCGGGGAGCTGTTTTTT. V is TRBV5-4 and J is TRBJ2-2; D is unclear. The CDR3 spans 16 residues. CDR1 and CDR2 from the germline V gene are SGHNT and YYREEE (reference sequence). Trimming left V 0 bases short and J 5 bases short, with 14 bases between.

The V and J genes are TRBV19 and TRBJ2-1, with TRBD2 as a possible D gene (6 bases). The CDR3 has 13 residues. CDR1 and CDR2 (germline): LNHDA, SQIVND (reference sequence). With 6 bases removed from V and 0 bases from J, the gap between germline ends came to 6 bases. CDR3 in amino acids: CASSGSSYNEQFF. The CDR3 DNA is TGTGCCAGTAGCGGGAGCTCCTACAATGAGCAGTTCTTC.

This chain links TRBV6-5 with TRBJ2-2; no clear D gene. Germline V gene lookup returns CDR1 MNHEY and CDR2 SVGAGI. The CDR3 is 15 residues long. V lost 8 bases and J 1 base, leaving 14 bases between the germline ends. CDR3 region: CASERAMGNTGELFF. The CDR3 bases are TGTGCCAGCGAACGGGCTATGGGGAACACCGGGGAGCTGTTTTTT.

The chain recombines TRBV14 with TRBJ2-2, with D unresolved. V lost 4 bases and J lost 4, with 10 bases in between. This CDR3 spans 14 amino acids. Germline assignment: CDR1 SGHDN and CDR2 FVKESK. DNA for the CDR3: TGTGCCAGCAGCCTGATACAGTTCACCGGGGAGCTGTTTTTT. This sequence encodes CASSLIQFTGELFF.

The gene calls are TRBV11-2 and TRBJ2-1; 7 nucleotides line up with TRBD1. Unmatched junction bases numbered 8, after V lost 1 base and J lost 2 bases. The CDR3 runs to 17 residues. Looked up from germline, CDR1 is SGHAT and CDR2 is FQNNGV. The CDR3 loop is CASSLVRRQGAYNEQFF. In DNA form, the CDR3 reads TGTGCCAGCAGCTTAGTCCGCAGGCAGGGGGCCTACAATGAGCAGTTCTTC. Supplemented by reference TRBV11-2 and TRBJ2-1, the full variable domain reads EAGVAQSPRYKIIEKRQSVAFWCNPISGHATLYWYQQILGQGPKLLIQFQNNGVVDDSQLPKDRFSAERLKGVDSTLKIQPAKLEDSAVYLCASSLVRRQGAYNEQFFGPGTRLTVL.

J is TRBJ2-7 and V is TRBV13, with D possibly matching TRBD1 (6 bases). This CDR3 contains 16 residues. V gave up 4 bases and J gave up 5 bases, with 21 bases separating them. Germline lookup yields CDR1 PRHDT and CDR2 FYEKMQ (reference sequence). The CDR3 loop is CASSWAPPDSPHEQYF. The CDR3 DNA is TGTGCCAGCAGCTGGGCCCCACCGGACAGCCCCCACGAGCAGTACTTC.

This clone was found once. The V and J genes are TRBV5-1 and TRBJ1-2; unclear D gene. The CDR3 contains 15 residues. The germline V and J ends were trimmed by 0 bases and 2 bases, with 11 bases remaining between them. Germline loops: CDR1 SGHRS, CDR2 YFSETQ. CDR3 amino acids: CASSLAGEGNYGYTF. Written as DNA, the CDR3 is TGCGCCAGCAGCTTGGCCGGGGAGGGAAACTATGGCTACACCTTC.